What follows describes a single TCR beta chain. Its antigen is unknown. The listed sequencing device is NextSeq 550. The Human TCR Profiling Kit (MiLaboratory) was used to prepare UMI-labeled 5' RACE TRB cDNA libraries. cDNA synthesis used the entire amount of extracted RNA, and PCR amplification then used the entire amount of cDNA produced. Libraries were prepared in parallel with an identical number of PCR cycles. Turning to the authors' computational methods: About 57,000 +/- 9,900 unique UMI-labeled TRB cDNA molecules per library were extracted with MIGEC and MiXCR, with at least two reads per UMI required. On average, each library contained approximately 40,000 +/- 10,000 functional in-frame TRB CDR3 nucleotide clonotypes without stop codons. After downsampling to 5000 UMI-labeled TRB molecules per sample, diversity metrics, including normalized Shannon-Wiener and Chao1, were computed in VDJtools. Clonotype-size-weighted physicochemical properties of the central five CDR3 residues (interaction energy, strength, volume and Kidera factor 4) were computed in VDJtools. TCRdb reprocessed the reads, and each CDR3 protein sequence is entered once, without DNA. The V and J calls follow TCRdb's processing rather than the paper's. For this sample, the table gives 50,000 to 65,000 distinct CDR3 sequences. Roughly 0.75% of the sample belongs to the ten largest clones.

This sample is part of a study of CXCR3-negative and CXCR3-positive naive CD8 T cells (dated 2019 in TCRdb). Concerning the study at large: In total, some 130 million TRB reads were obtained, corresponding to roughly 1.5 +/- 0.3 million reads per library. Diversity and physicochemical repertoire analyses covered approximately 10 donors pooled from two independent experiments. The TRBV-TRBJ cluster analysis covered naive subsets from roughly 5 donors and memory cells from 3 donors.

The germline V gene specifies MNHEY as CDR1 and SVGEGT as CDR2. The CDR3 measures 15 amino acids from cysteine to phenylalanine. No DNA sequence was recorded. Each CD8+ T cell subset was flow-sorted in triplicate, with about 320,000 cells per subset placed directly into RLT lysis buffer. Naive CD8+ T cells were defined stringently as CD45RO-CCR7+CD27+CD95- to exclude memory contaminants. Standard density gradient centrifugation was used to isolate peripheral blood mononuclear cells from buffy coats. A FACSAria III was used to flow-sort naive CD8+ T cells into CXCR3-negative and CXCR3-positive populations. Total RNA was extracted from sorted cells using an RNeasy Mini Kit. Beyond this particular receptor, the publication reports: Because surface CD5, which is linked to self-reactivity in mice, was comparable between the naive subsets, TCR interaction strength was also inferred from the physicochemical properties of TRB CDR3s. Similar TRBV-TRBJ usage was shown by naive CXCR3-negative and CXCR3-positive cells from the same donor, whereas distinct patterns were shown by memory cells. CXCR3 expression partially decreased after cryopreservation, so most assays used freshly isolated PBMCs. Compared with CXCR3-negative naive cells, CXCR3-positive naive cells had TRB CDR3s with higher hydrophobicity (lower Kidera factor 4), lower energy, and higher strength and volume indices. Both naive subsets had comparably high repertoire diversity, while memory CD8+ T cells had much lower repertoire diversity.

The clonotype originates from a human donor in good health. Some clones in this sample may be carry-over from other donors' samples. Sequenced material: naive CXCR3+ CD8+ T cells from blood. The cell subset or site label here, explained by the study, means: CD45RO-CCR7+CD27+CD95- naive CD8+ T cells expressing CXCR3 (TNR3+). In this chain, TRBV6-2 or TRBV6-3 is recombined with TRBJ2-2; TCRdb names TRBD1, which stays unverified in the absence of DNA. The CDR3 corresponds to CASSYGQGMTWELFF.